Listed below are T cell receptor beta chains from one sample, sequenced in a study of shared clonotypes between healthy human individuals. Clones were read by immunoSEQ multiplex PCR, and TCRdb kept only the in-frame ones, dropping some. Seen here are some 1 million clones, 70% to 80% observed once, and the top ten hold roughly 1.5%. Sequenced material: memory CD4+ T cells sorted from blood. The origin of the receptors is a man aged 18-30 years in good health. Each CDR3 is given with its conserved first and last residue. D genes are given only for firm matches. The size entry is marked missing in some rows and otherwise reads once, few, many or a size class.

abundance: .; j_gene: TRBJ2-7; v_gene: TRBV18; d_gene: TRBD2; CDR3nt: TGTGCCAGCTCACGAGCGGCGGCTAGCGGGAGTTCCGGCTACGAGCAGTACTTC; CDR3aa: CASSRAAASGSSGYEQYF
abundance: .; j_gene: TRBJ1-1; v_gene: TRBV7-2; d_gene: .; CDR3nt: TGTGCCAGCAGTTCCGACGGGAACACTGAAGCTTTCTTT; CDR3aa: CASSSDGNTEAFF
abundance: .; j_gene: TRBJ1-5; v_gene: TRBV7-7; d_gene: .; CDR3nt: TGTGCTAGCAGCTTAGGCCCTATACAGCCCCAGCATTTT; CDR3aa: CASSLGPIQPQHF
abundance: .; j_gene: TRBJ2-7; v_gene: TRBV18; d_gene: TRBD1; CDR3nt: TGTGCCAGCTCACCGGGGACAGGGCTCGAGCAGTACTTC; CDR3aa: CASSPGTGLEQYF
abundance: .; j_gene: TRBJ2-7; v_gene: TRBV4-1; d_gene: .; CDR3nt: TGCGCCAGCAGCCAGGCTGGACAGTTTTTAACCTACGAGCAGTACTTC; CDR3aa: CASSQAGQFLTYEQYF
abundance: .; j_gene: TRBJ1-2; v_gene: TRBV28; d_gene: .; CDR3nt: TGTGCCAGCAGTTCGACAACCTACTCGGACCCGCGCTATGGCTACACCTTC; CDR3aa: CASSSTTYSDPRYGYTF
abundance: .; j_gene: TRBJ2-1; v_gene: TRBV7-9; d_gene: .; CDR3nt: TGTGCCAGCAGCTTATCCCAGGGAAGTTCGGAGTTCTTC; CDR3aa: CASSLSQGSSEFF
abundance: .; j_gene: TRBJ1-3; v_gene: TRBV9; d_gene: .; CDR3nt: TGTGCCAGCAGCGTAGAGCCCCAAGACGGCATATATTTT; CDR3aa: CASSVEPQDGIYF
abundance: few; j_gene: TRBJ1-4; v_gene: TRBV30; d_gene: .; CDR3nt: TGTGCCTGGAACACGGCAGGGCCGGGAAAACTGTTTTTT; CDR3aa: CAWNTAGPGKLFF
abundance: .; j_gene: TRBJ1-5; v_gene: TRBV28; d_gene: .; CDR3nt: TGTGCCAGCAGTTTAGGGTCAGTCTATAGCAATCAGCCCCAGCATTTT; CDR3aa: CASSLGSVYSNQPQHF
abundance: .; j_gene: TRBJ2-2; v_gene: TRBV7-7; d_gene: .; CDR3nt: TGTGCTAGCAGCTTTGGGGGTGACACCGGGGAGCTGTTTTTT; CDR3aa: CASSFGGDTGELFF
abundance: once; j_gene: TRBJ2-7; v_gene: TRBV7-2; d_gene: TRBD1; CDR3nt: TGTGCCAGCAGCCTAATGGCAGGGGGCGGGTACGAGCAGTACTTC; CDR3aa: CASSLMAGGGYEQYF
abundance: .; j_gene: TRBJ2-5; v_gene: TRBV18; d_gene: .; CDR3nt: TGTGCCAGCTCACCAGTTGCGGTAGACACGGGTGAGACCCAGTACTTC; CDR3aa: CASSPVAVDTGETQYF
abundance: once; j_gene: TRBJ2-7; v_gene: TRBV5-1; d_gene: .; CDR3nt: TGCGCCAGCAGCTTGGACCCGCCAGGACAGAACTTCTACGAGCAGTACTTC; CDR3aa: CASSLDPPGQNFYEQYF
abundance: .; j_gene: TRBJ2-4; v_gene: TRBV21-1; d_gene: .; CDR3nt: TGTGCCAGTAGCGGGAGTTCCAGTGGGATCGTTCAGTACTTC; CDR3aa: CASSGSSSGIVQYF
abundance: few; j_gene: TRBJ2-7; v_gene: TRBV7-2; d_gene: .; CDR3nt: TGTGCCAGCAGCTTAGGACTTCACGAGCAGTACTTC; CDR3aa: CASSLGLHEQYF
abundance: many; j_gene: TRBJ1-1; v_gene: TRBV25-1; d_gene: .; CDR3nt: TGTGCCAGCAGTGAGACAGCCCCAGGGGCTGAAGCTTTCTTT; CDR3aa: CASSETAPGAEAFF
abundance: .; j_gene: TRBJ2-2; v_gene: TRBV5-8; d_gene: .; CDR3nt: TGTGCCAGCAGCTTCGGGACTGGAAGGCATTCGAACACCGGGGAGCTGTTTTTT; CDR3aa: CASSFGTGRHSNTGELFF
abundance: once; j_gene: TRBJ1-2; v_gene: TRBV4-3; d_gene: .; CDR3nt: TGCGCCAGCAGCCAAGCCCAGACAGTAATCTATGGCTACACCTTC; CDR3aa: CASSQAQTVIYGYTF
abundance: .; j_gene: TRBJ2-2; v_gene: TRBV30; d_gene: .; CDR3nt: TGTGCCTGGAGAATGACAGGCGCGAACACCGGGGAGCTGTTTTTT; CDR3aa: CAWRMTGANTGELFF
abundance: .; j_gene: TRBJ2-7; v_gene: TRBV30; d_gene: .; CDR3nt: TGTGCCTGGAGTAACGGACCTACGAACGAGCAGTACTTC; CDR3aa: CAWSNGPTNEQYF
abundance: .; j_gene: TRBJ1-6; v_gene: TRBV5-1; d_gene: .; CDR3nt: TGCGCCAGCAGCTTGGGGAATTCACCCCTCCACTTT; CDR3aa: CASSLGNSPLHF
abundance: .; j_gene: TRBJ2-3; v_gene: TRBV10-3; d_gene: TRBD2; CDR3nt: TGTGCCATCAGTTCACCTAGCGGGCCTAGCACAGATACGCAGTATTTT; CDR3aa: CAISSPSGPSTDTQYF
abundance: .; j_gene: TRBJ1-1; v_gene: TRBV7-3; d_gene: .; CDR3nt: TGTGCCAGCAGCTCAACGGATAGCACTGAAGCTTTCTTT; CDR3aa: CASSSTDSTEAFF
abundance: .; j_gene: TRBJ1-3; v_gene: TRBV7-9; d_gene: TRBD1; CDR3nt: TGTGCCAGCAGCTCCGGACAGGGGGCTGGAAACACCATATATTTT; CDR3aa: CASSSGQGAGNTIYF
abundance: .; j_gene: TRBJ2-7; v_gene: TRBV9; d_gene: .; CDR3nt: TGTGCCAGCAGCGTAGGCGGGATGACGGGATTGGGCGAGCAGTACTTC; CDR3aa: CASSVGGMTGLGEQYF
abundance: .; j_gene: TRBJ1-5; v_gene: TRBV29-1; d_gene: .; CDR3nt: TGCAGCGTATGTAATCGGCAGAAGATAAATCAGCCCCAGCATTTT; CDR3aa: CSVCNRQKINQPQHF
abundance: .; j_gene: TRBJ2-1; v_gene: TRBV10-3; d_gene: TRBD1; CDR3nt: TGTGCCATCTCCGGGACAGGGACTAATGAGCAGTTCTTC; CDR3aa: CAISGTGTNEQFF
abundance: .; j_gene: TRBJ1-2; v_gene: TRBV2; d_gene: TRBD1; CDR3nt: TGTGCCGGGAGGCGGAGTACAGGGGAGAATGGCTACACCTTC; CDR3aa: CAGRRSTGENGYTF